This TCR beta chain was identified during a study of blood T cell repertoires in COVID-19. The study drew participants aged 18 to 89 years from 20 to 30 US areas. Participants' own reports of clinical history determined their cohort assignment. V was shortened by 4 bases and J by 0 bases, with 17 bases between the two germline ends. The CDR3 has 17 residues. In germline, CDR1 is PRHDT, CDR2 FYEKMQ (reference sequence). How the authors handled the data: Cell counts per sample came from amplifying reference gene primers. The data were produced by immunoSEQ multiplex PCR, yet TCRdb's version contains in-frame clones alone and is incomplete. V, J and clone size are taken as reported in that table, and D and trimming were inferred from the DNA itself. This table has fewer than 250,000 clones, more than 85% appearing once.

The V and J genes are TRBV13 and TRBJ2-3, with TRBD1 as a possible D gene (6 bases). The material sequenced was PBMCs or T cells enriched from blood (not recorded which). The receptor was derived from a woman in her 40s in a cohort exposed to, infected with or recovered from COVID-19 (not recorded which). For the CDR3, the DNA is TGTGCCAGCAGCTCCATTGGACAGCCTCCTAGCACAGATACGCAGTATTTT. Amino acid sequence: CASSSIGQPPSTDTQYF.